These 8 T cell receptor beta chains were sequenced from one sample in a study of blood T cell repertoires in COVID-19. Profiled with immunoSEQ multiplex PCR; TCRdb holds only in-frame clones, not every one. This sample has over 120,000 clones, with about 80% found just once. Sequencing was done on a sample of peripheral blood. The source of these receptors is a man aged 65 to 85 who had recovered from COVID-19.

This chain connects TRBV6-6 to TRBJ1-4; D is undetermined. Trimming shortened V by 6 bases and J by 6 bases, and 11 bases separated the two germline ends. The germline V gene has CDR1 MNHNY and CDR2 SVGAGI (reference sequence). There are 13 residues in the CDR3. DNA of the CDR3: TGTGCCAGCAGCCAGTCGGGTGATGAAAAACTGTTTTTT. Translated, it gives CASSQSGDEKLFF.

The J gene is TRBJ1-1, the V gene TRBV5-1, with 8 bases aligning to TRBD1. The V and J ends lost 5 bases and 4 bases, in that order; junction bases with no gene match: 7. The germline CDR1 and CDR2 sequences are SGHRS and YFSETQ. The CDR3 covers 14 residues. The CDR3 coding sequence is TGCGCCAGCAGTCTGGACAGGGTGGTCACTGAAGCTTTCTTT. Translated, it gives CASSLDRVVTEAFF.

CDR3: CASSRAGGPYNEQFF. For the CDR3, the DNA is TGTGCCAGCAGCCGTGCGGGAGGGCCGTACAATGAGCAGTTCTTC. The chain links TRBV7-2 to TRBJ2-1; the match to TRBD2 covers 9 bases. The germline gives CDR1 SGHTA, CDR2 FQGNSA. J was trimmed by 4 bases and V by 5 bases; bases with no gene match: 6. This CDR3 spans 15 amino acids.

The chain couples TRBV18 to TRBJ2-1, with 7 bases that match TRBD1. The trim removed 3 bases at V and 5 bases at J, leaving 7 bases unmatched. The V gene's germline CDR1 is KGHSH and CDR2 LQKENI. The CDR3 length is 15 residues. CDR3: CASSPSGQLNNEQFF. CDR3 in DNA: TGTGCCAGCTCACCCTCGGGACAGCTTAACAATGAGCAGTTCTTC.

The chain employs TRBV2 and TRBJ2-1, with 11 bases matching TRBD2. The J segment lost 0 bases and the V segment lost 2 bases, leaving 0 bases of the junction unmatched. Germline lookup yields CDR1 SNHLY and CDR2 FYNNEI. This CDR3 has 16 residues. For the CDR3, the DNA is TGTGCCAGCAGTGAAACTAGCGGGGGCTCCTACAATGAGCAGTTCTTC. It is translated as CASSETSGGSYNEQFF. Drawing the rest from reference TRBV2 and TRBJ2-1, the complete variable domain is EPEVTQTPSHQVTQMGQEVILRCVPISNHLYFYWYRQILGQKVEFLVSFYNNEISEKSEIFDDQFSVERPDGSNFTLKIRSTKLEDSAMYFCASSETSGGSYNEQFFGPGTRLTVL.

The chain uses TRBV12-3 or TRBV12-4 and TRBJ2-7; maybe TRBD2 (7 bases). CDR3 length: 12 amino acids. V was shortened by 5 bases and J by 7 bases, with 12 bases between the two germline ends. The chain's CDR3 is CASSTGGEEQYF. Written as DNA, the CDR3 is TGTGCCAGCAGTACGGGGGGCGAGGAGCAGTACTTC.

CDR3 protein: CASMSGTGTDTQYF. The CDR3 region has the DNA TGTGCCAGCATGTCCGGGACAGGGACAGATACGCAGTATTTT. The chain carries TRBV2 and TRBJ2-3, with TRBD1 matching 9 bases. This CDR3 is 14 amino acids long. The J segment lost 3 bases and the V segment lost 7 bases, leaving 5 bases of the junction unmatched. Germline V lookup: CDR1 SNHLY, CDR2 FYNNEI.

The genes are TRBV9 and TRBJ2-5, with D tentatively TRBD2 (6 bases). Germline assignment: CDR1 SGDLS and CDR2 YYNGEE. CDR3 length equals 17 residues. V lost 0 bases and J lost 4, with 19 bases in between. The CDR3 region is CASSVVEGLPSRETQYF. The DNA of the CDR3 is TGTGCCAGCAGCGTAGTGGAGGGACTCCCATCTAGAGAGACCCAGTACTTC. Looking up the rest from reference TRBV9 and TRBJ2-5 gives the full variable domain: DSGVTQTPKHLITATGQRVTLRCSPRSGDLSVYWYQQSLDQGLQFLIQYYNGEERAKGNILERFSAQQFPDLHSELNLSSLELGDSALYFCASSVVEGLPSRETQYFGPGTRLLVL.